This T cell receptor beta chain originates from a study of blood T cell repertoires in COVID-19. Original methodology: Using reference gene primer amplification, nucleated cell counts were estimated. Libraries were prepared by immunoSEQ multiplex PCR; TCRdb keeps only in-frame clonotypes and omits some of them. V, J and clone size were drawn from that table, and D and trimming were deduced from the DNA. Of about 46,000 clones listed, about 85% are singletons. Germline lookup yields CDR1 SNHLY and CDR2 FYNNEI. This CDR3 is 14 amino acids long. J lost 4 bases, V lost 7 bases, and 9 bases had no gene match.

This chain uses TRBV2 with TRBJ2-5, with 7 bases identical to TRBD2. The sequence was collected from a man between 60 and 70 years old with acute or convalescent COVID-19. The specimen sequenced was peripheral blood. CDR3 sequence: CASTRGRGVETQYF. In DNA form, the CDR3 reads TGTGCCAGCACCCGAGGGAGGGGAGTAGAGACCCAGTACTTC.